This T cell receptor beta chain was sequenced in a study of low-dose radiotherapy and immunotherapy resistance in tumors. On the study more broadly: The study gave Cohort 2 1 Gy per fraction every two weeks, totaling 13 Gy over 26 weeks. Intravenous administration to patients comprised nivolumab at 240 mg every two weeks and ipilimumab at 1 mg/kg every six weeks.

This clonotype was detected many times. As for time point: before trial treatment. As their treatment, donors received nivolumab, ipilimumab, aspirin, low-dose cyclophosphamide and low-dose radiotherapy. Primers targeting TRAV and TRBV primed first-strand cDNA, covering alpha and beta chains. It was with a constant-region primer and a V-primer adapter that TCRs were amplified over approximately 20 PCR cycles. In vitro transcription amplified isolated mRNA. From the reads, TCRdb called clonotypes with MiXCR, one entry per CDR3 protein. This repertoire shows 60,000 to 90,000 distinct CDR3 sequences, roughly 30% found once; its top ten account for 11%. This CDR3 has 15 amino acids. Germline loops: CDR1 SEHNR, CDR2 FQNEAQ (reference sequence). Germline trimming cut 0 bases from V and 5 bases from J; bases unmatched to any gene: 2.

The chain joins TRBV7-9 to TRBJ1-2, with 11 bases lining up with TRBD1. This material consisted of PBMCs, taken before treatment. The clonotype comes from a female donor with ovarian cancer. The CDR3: CASSLAGQGAYGYTF. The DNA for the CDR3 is TGTGCCAGCAGCTTAGCAGGACAGGGGGCATATGGCTACACCTTC. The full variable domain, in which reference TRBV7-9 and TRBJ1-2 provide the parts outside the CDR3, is DTGVSQNPRHKITKRGQNVTFRCDPISEHNRLYWYRQTLGQGPEFLTYFQNEAQLEKSRLLSDRFSAERPKGSFSTLEIQRTEQGDSAMYLCASSLAGQGAYGYTFGSGTRLTVV.